These 23 T cell receptor beta chains were all obtained from the same sample, sequenced in a study of OX40 agonist ivuxolimab in advanced cancers. The method was immunoSEQ multiplex PCR; TCRdb's version includes in-frame clones alone and lacks a portion of them. The sample records around 19,000 clones, under 75% being singletons. This specimen consisted of CD4+ or CD8+ T cells sorted from blood, obtained in a trial of the OX40 agonist ivuxolimab. These receptors came from an adult with an advanced solid tumor such as melanoma, head and neck, liver or kidney cancer.

The rearrangement links TRBV11-3 to TRBJ2-7; a weak D match, TRBD2 (6 bases). The CDR3 runs 16 residues. Germline V gene sequence: CDR1 SGHNT, CDR2 YENEEA. The V gene lost 3 bases and the J gene lost 0 bases, with 15 bases spanning the gap. Here the CDR3 reads CASSLAGPLSSYEQYF. For the CDR3, the DNA is TGTGCCAGCAGCTTGGCGGGACCACTTAGCTCCTACGAGCAGTACTTC.

This clone has only a few counts. The chain joins TRBV29-1 to TRBJ2-7; the D gene could be TRBD1 or TRBD2 (6 bases each). The ends were cut back, 7 bases at V and 6 bases at J, with 22 bases in the middle. The CDR3 consists of 14 residues. Germline V gene sequence: CDR1 SQVTM, CDR2 ANQGSEA. CDR3 amino acids: CSARGVTGKFEQYF. CDR3 DNA: TGCAGCGCAAGGGGGGTGACGGGGAAATTCGAGCAGTACTTC.

This clone was seen just once. The V call is TRBV7-2, the J call TRBJ1-1; D call uncertain. This CDR3 contains 12 residues. Trimming removed 5 bases from V and 7 bases from J, with 11 bases in between. The germline CDR1 and CDR2 sequences are SGHTA and FQGNSA. This CDR3 is CASSPPVYEAFF. As DNA, the CDR3 is TGTGCCAGCAGCCCCCCGGTCTATGAAGCTTTCTTT.

The rearrangement uses TRBV27 and TRBJ2-1; D ambiguous. This CDR3 contains 13 residues. The V and J ends lost 4 bases and 1 base respectively, with 5 bases between them. CDR1 and CDR2 (germline): MNHEY, SMNVEV (reference sequence). The CDR3 coding sequence is TGTGCCAGCAGTTCCGATTCCTACAATGAGCAGTTCTTC. Translated: CASSSDSYNEQFF.

V and J are TRBV27 and TRBJ1-2; 10 bases map to TRBD1. This CDR3 is built from 15 residues. From germline, CDR1 is MNHEY and CDR2 SMNVEV (reference sequence). J gave up 4 bases and V 5 bases, and 7 bases lay outside the gene matches. In nucleotides, the CDR3 is TGTGCCAGCAGTGCGGGGACAGGGGCCCGCTATGGCTACACCTTC. This sequence encodes CASSAGTGARYGYTF.

The sample holds a few counts of this clone. The chain joins TRBV5-1 to TRBJ2-7, with D possibly being TRBD1 (6 bases). The CDR3 extends over 14 amino acids. Deletions cut 4 bases from V and 3 bases from J, with 14 bases between. Germline V CDR1 and CDR2: SGHRS, YFSETQ. CDR3 nucleotide sequence: TGCGCCAGCAGCATTGGGCAGGGGATCTACGAGCAGTACTTC. It codes for CASSIGQGIYEQYF.

The genes are TRBV7-6 and TRBJ2-5; 13 positions match TRBD2. V trimming: 5 bases; J trimming: 5 bases; junction bases outside the gene matches: 14. Germline lookup yields CDR1 SGHVS and CDR2 FNYEAQ. The CDR3 runs 18 residues. CDR3 in amino acids: CASSLRAGGLAGTETQYF. The CDR3 DNA sequence: TGTGCCAGCAGCCTACGAGCGGGGGGACTAGCGGGGACCGAGACCCAGTACTTC. The full variable domain, in which reference TRBV7-6 and TRBJ2-5 provide the parts outside the CDR3, is GAGVSQSPRYKVTKRGQDVALRCDPISGHVSLYWYRQALGQGPEFLTYFNYEAQQDKSGLPNDRFSAERPEGSISTLTIQRTEQRDSAMYRCASSLRAGGLAGTETQYFGPGTRLLVL.

The chain employs TRBV5-8 and TRBJ1-2; D unclear. The V end lost 0 bases, the J end lost 4 bases, and 4 bases lay between the germline ends. The CDR3 totals 12 residues. Germline lookup yields CDR1 SGHTS and CDR2 YDEGEE. CDR3 sequence: CASSLASYGYTF. CDR3 coding DNA: TGTGCCAGCAGCTTGGCCAGCTATGGCTACACCTTC.

Only a few counts were recorded for this clone. The gene calls are TRBV6-6 and TRBJ1-5; perhaps TRBD1 as D (6 bases). V lost 5 bases and J 7 bases, leaving 15 bases between the germline ends. The CDR3 has 14 amino acids. Per germline, CDR1 MNHNY and CDR2 SVGAGI (reference sequence). The DNA of the CDR3 is TGTGCCAGCAGTGCAACAGGGACGGGACAGCCCCAGCATTTT. Its translation: CASSATGTGQPQHF.

This chain uses TRBV7-9 with TRBJ2-7; TRBD2 aligns across 8 bases. Germline CDR1 and CDR2: SEHNR and FQNEAQ (reference sequence). This CDR3 spans 14 amino acids. With 4 bases clipped from V and 4 bases from J, the junction kept 6 bases outside the gene matches. This chain's CDR3 is CASSSVAGGYEQYF. The CDR3 DNA follows: TGTGCCAGCAGCTCGGTTGCGGGGGGTTACGAGCAGTACTTC.

Only a few counts were recorded for this clone. The rearrangement joins TRBV11-2 to TRBJ2-1, with 8 bases aligning to TRBD2. CDR1 is SGHAT and CDR2 is FQNNGV in the germline V gene. V trimming: 5 bases; J trimming: 5 bases; junction bases outside the gene matches: 8. The CDR3 is 15 residues long. CDR3: CASSPSGGGDNEQFF. The CDR3 region has the DNA TGTGCCAGCAGCCCATCGGGAGGGGGGGACAATGAGCAGTTCTTC.

The V call is TRBV7-9, the J call TRBJ1-1; D is undetermined. With 5 bases removed from V and 5 bases from J, the gap between germline ends came to 15 bases. This CDR3 is built from 14 residues. Germline loops: CDR1 SEHNR, CDR2 FQNEAQ (reference sequence). CDR3: CASSPLEVWTEAFF. The CDR3 nucleotides are TGTGCCAGCAGCCCTCTGGAGGTCTGGACTGAAGCTTTCTTT.

The chain combines TRBV7-9 with TRBJ2-5; 9 bases match TRBD2. With V trimmed by 5 bases and J by 3 bases, 4 bases remained unmatched. Germline V CDR1 and CDR2: SEHNR, FQNEAQ (reference sequence). This CDR3 region has 14 residues. The CDR3 reads CASSPSGAKETQYF. The CDR3 DNA sequence: TGTGCCAGCAGCCCTAGCGGGGCTAAAGAGACCCAGTACTTC.

V usage is TRBV29-1 and J usage is TRBJ2-5, with D perhaps TRBD2 (6 bases). This CDR3 contains 15 residues. V gave up 3 bases and J gave up 1 base, with 15 bases separating them. Germline values: CDR1 SQVTM, CDR2 ANQGSEA. CDR3: CSVERRGAGQETQYF. The CDR3, as DNA: TGCAGCGTTGAGCGGCGGGGCGCGGGCCAAGAGACCCAGTACTTC.

The chain recombines TRBV23-1 with TRBJ2-5, with D perhaps TRBD1 or TRBD2 (7 bases each). TRBV23-1 is treated as an ORF (open reading frame) with a function not yet certain. Trimming pared 6 bases from V and 5 bases from J, leaving 13 bases between. This CDR3 has 13 amino acids. CDR3 residues: CASSHRGGETQYF. The CDR3 DNA reads TGCGCCAGCAGCCACAGGGGAGGGGAGACCCAGTACTTC.

In this sample, this clone turned up once. The chain couples TRBV30 to TRBJ2-1; no definite D call. V dropped 2 bases and J dropped 5 bases, with 10 bases sitting between them. The CDR3 loop spans 13 amino acids. Looked up from germline, CDR1 is GTSNPN and CDR2 is SVGIG (reference sequence). The CDR3: CAWSWLSNNEQFF. CDR3 coding DNA: TGTGCCTGGAGTTGGCTTTCCAACAATGAGCAGTTCTTC.

The chain joins TRBV7-1 to TRBJ2-5; D tentatively fits TRBD1 or TRBD2 (7 bases each). TRBV7-1 is filed as an ORF, its function uncertain. V dropped 4 bases and J dropped 5 bases, with 17 bases sitting between them. The CDR3 runs to 15 residues. The CDR3, as DNA: TGTGCCAGCAGCTTATTCCAGGGGGGGCAGGAGACCCAGTACTTC. The encoded protein is CASSLFQGGQETQYF.

In its sample, this clone is medium-sized. The gene calls are TRBV7-6 and TRBJ1-6; 7 bases align to TRBD1. The CDR3 totals 15 residues. CDR1 is SGHVS and CDR2 is FNYEAQ in the germline V gene. The V gene end was trimmed by 3 bases and the J gene end by 6 bases; junction bases not matched to a gene: 5. This CDR3 reads CASSLETGINSPLHF. CDR3 nucleotides: TGTGCCAGCAGCTTGGAGACAGGGATTAATTCACCCCTCCACTTT.

This clone showed up just a few times. V is TRBV5-3 and J is TRBJ1-1; D gene uncertain. TRBV5-3 is noted as an ORF with a role that remains uncertain. This CDR3 region has 14 residues. Trimming stripped 8 bases from V and 0 bases from J, with 14 bases between. The CDR3 protein is CASSHPSLNTEAFF. For the CDR3, the DNA is TGTGCCAGCAGCCATCCCTCGTTGAACACTGAAGCTTTCTTT.

The V gene is TRBV10-3, the J gene TRBJ2-3; possible D gene TRBD2, 7 bases. The CDR3 extends over 17 amino acids. The germline gives CDR1 ENHRY, CDR2 SYGVKD. The V gene lost 0 bases and the J gene lost 0 bases, with 13 bases spanning the gap. This chain's CDR3 is CAISESWGGLSTDTQYF. In nucleotides, the CDR3 is TGTGCCATCAGTGAGTCGTGGGGGGGCCTGAGCACAGATACGCAGTATTTT.

The chain couples TRBV19 to TRBJ2-5; D not resolved. The CDR3 is made up of 13 amino acids. The germline V and J ends were trimmed by 5 bases and 3 bases, with 10 bases remaining between them. Germline V gives CDR1 LNHDA, CDR2 SQIVND (reference sequence). For the CDR3, the DNA is TGTGCCAGTAGTCCGCACAGAGAAGAGACCCAGTACTTC. Translation gives CASSPHREETQYF.

The chain recombines TRBV4-3 with TRBJ2-3, with 7 bases lining up with TRBD1. V shed 6 bases and J 2 bases; nucleotides not matched to a gene: 8. Germline V CDR1 and CDR2: LGHNA, YSLEER. The length of the CDR3 is 15 residues. CDR3 amino acids: CASSTGDRVTDTQYF. The CDR3 DNA follows: TGCGCCAGCAGTACAGGGGATCGCGTCACAGATACGCAGTATTTT.

The chain employs TRBV2 and TRBJ2-7; the D gene could be TRBD1 or TRBD2 (5 bases each). The V and J ends lost 1 base and 3 bases respectively, with 10 bases between them. The CDR3 consists of 14 residues. Looked up from germline, CDR1 is SNHLY and CDR2 is FYNNEI. The chain's CDR3 is CASSEGGFIYEQYF. CDR3 sequence (DNA): TGTGCCAGCAGTGAAGGGGGGTTCATCTACGAGCAGTACTTC.